The 29 T cell receptor beta chains below come from one sample, sequenced in a study of blood T cell repertoires in COVID-19. Using immunoSEQ multiplex PCR, the repertoire was profiled, and TCRdb retains in-frame clones only, with some absent. The repertoire consists of about 120,000 clones, with approximately 87% occurring once and the leading ten covering under 5%. Material: peripheral blood. The source of these receptors is a man aged 55 to 70 with acute or convalescent COVID-19.

The J gene is TRBJ1-5, the V gene TRBV19, with D possibly being TRBD1 (5 bases). The CDR3 totals 16 residues. Looked up from germline, CDR1 is LNHDA and CDR2 is SQIVND (reference sequence). V dropped 5 bases and J dropped 1 base, with 15 bases sitting between them. Here the CDR3 reads CASSLVRVMSNQPQHF. CDR3 coding DNA: TGTGCCAGTAGTCTTGTCAGGGTCATGAGCAATCAGCCCCAGCATTTT.

This clone showed up just once. The rearrangement joins TRBV4-3 to TRBJ1-2; D is undetermined. The CDR3 totals 15 residues. Germline V gives CDR1 LGHNA, CDR2 YSLEER. V gave up 4 bases and J gave up 7 bases, with 19 bases separating them. CDR3 bases: TGCGCCAGCAGCCGCGTCGGGGAGAAAGCTCGTGGCTACACCTTC. This encodes CASSRVGEKARGYTF.

The chain combines TRBV10-2 with TRBJ1-6, with D maybe TRBD1 (6 bases). The germline V and J ends were trimmed by 7 bases and 10 bases, with 17 bases remaining between them. This CDR3 region has 14 residues. Germline V gives CDR1 WSHSY, CDR2 SAAADI. CDR3 protein: CASTLQGSGSPLHF. CDR3 coding DNA: TGCGCCAGCACTCTACAGGGAAGCGGATCACCCCTCCACTTT.

This clone was observed once. The chain couples TRBV5-4 to TRBJ2-7, with D tentatively TRBD1 (7 bases). The germline V gene encodes CDR1 SGHNT and CDR2 YYREEE (reference sequence). The CDR3 consists of 17 residues. V was cut by 0 bases and J by 2 bases, with 18 bases left in between. DNA for the CDR3: TGTGCCAGCAGCTTGGGACAGGGCAGTAGCGGCCCCTACGAGCAGTACTTC. It yields the protein CASSLGQGSSGPYEQYF.

V gene TRBV19 combines with J gene TRBJ2-3; TRBD1 matches 8 bases. Trimming cost V 1 base and J 2 bases; bases outside gene matches: 5. The CDR3 runs 16 residues. Germline V lookup: CDR1 LNHDA, CDR2 SQIVND (reference sequence). Here the CDR3 DNA reads TGTGCCAGTAGTATAGTGTGGACAGGGACCACAGATACGCAGTATTTT. Its protein product is CASSIVWTGTTDTQYF. Full variable domain (remainder filled in from reference TRBV19 and TRBJ2-3): DGGITQSPKYLFRKEGQNVTLSCEQNLNHDAMYWYRQDPGQGLRLIYYSQIVNDFQKGDIAEGYSVSREKKESFPLTVTSAQKNPTAFYLCASSIVWTGTTDTQYFGPGTRLTVL.

The rearrangement uses TRBV30 and TRBJ1-3; 7 positions agree with TRBD1. The germline gives CDR1 GTSNPN, CDR2 SVGIG (reference sequence). V shed 0 bases, J shed 2 bases, and the junction held 4 bases outside the gene matches. The CDR3 runs 15 residues. CDR3 nucleotide sequence: TGTGCCTGGAGTGTAGGTGACAGGGCTGGAAACACCATATATTTT. It encodes CAWSVGDRAGNTIYF. The whole variable domain, filled in from reference TRBV30 and TRBJ1-3, reads SQTIHQWPATLVQPVGSPLSLECTVEGTSNPNLYWYRQAAGRGLQLLFYSVGIGQISSEVPQNLSASRPQDRQFILSSKKLLLSDSGFYLCAWSVGDRAGNTIYFGEGSWLTVV.

The V call is TRBV28, the J call TRBJ2-7; D may be TRBD1 (5 bases). V dropped 2 bases and J dropped 4 bases, with 18 bases sitting between them. The CDR3 runs to 16 residues. CDR1 and CDR2 (germline): MDHEN, SYDVKM. The CDR3 DNA is TGTGCCAGCAGTTTAGGCCCCCACAGGTTGTCGTACGAGCAGTACTTC. This encodes CASSLGPHRLSYEQYF. The whole variable domain, filled in from reference TRBV28 and TRBJ2-7, reads DVKVTQSSRYLVKRTGEKVFLECVQDMDHENMFWYRQDPGLGLRLIYFSYDVKMKEKGDIPEGYSVSREKKERFSLILESASTNQTSMYLCASSLGPHRLSYEQYFGPGTRLTVT.

V usage is TRBV7-9 and J usage is TRBJ2-1; 7 bases are shared with TRBD2. Per the germline V gene, CDR1 is SEHNR and CDR2 is FQNEAQ (reference sequence). The junction had 13 bases not matched to a gene; V was cut back by 5 bases and J by 0 bases. This CDR3 is built from 18 residues. CDR3 loop: CASSNSRLAPSSYNEQFF. The CDR3, as DNA: TGTGCCAGCAGCAACAGCCGACTAGCACCGAGCTCCTACAATGAGCAGTTCTTC.

Here the CDR3 DNA reads TGCGCCAGCAGTGAGTCCTTAGATCAGCCCCAGCATTTT. This encodes CASSESLDQPQHF. The J gene is TRBJ1-5, the V gene TRBV10-1; D ambiguous. The CDR3 extends over 13 amino acids. Trimming took 0 bases from V and 5 from J, leaving 5 bases between them. The germline gives CDR1 WNHNN, CDR2 SYGVQD (reference sequence).

This rearrangement joins TRBV28 to TRBJ2-7; possible D gene TRBD2, 5 bases. This CDR3 is built from 12 residues. Germline V lookup: CDR1 MDHEN, CDR2 SYDVKM. Trimming shortened V by 6 bases and J by 10 bases, and 16 bases separated the two germline ends. CDR3 DNA sequence: TGTGCCAGCAGCCAGAGACGGGGTAGTCAGTACTTC. Its protein product is CASSQRRGSQYF.

V and J are TRBV28 and TRBJ2-7, with D maybe TRBD2 (6 bases). Germline V gene sequence: CDR1 MDHEN, CDR2 SYDVKM. The CDR3 covers 12 residues. Deletions cut 3 bases from V and 7 bases from J, with 10 bases between. CDR3 bases: TGTGCCAGCAGTTTGGAGGGGAGGGAGCAGTACTTC. It is translated as CASSLEGREQYF.

V gene TRBV28 combines with J gene TRBJ2-5, with a weak D call TRBD2 (5 bases). From germline, CDR1 is MDHEN and CDR2 SYDVKM. Trimming took off 5 bases at V and 2 bases at J, with 15 bases between the two ends. The CDR3 extends over 15 amino acids. CDR3 residues: CASSPRGHYQETQYF. As DNA, the CDR3 is TGTGCCAGCAGTCCCCGAGGGCATTATCAAGAGACCCAGTACTTC. Full variable domain (missing parts from reference TRBV28 and TRBJ2-5): DVKVTQSSRYLVKRTGEKVFLECVQDMDHENMFWYRQDPGLGLRLIYFSYDVKMKEKGDIPEGYSVSREKKERFSLILESASTNQTSMYLCASSPRGHYQETQYFGPGTRLLVL.

The CDR3 protein is CAIGTSGRASGEQFF. CDR3 in DNA: TGTGCCATTGGGACTAGCGGGAGGGCCAGCGGTGAGCAGTTCTTC. This chain links TRBV28 with TRBJ2-1, with 16 positions matching TRBD2. After removal of 10 bases from V and 9 bases from J, the junction contained 9 bases not matched to a gene. Germline lookup yields CDR1 MDHEN and CDR2 SYDVKM. CDR3 length: 15 amino acids.

The rearrangement joins TRBV15 to TRBJ2-2; D not resolved. The CDR3 sequence is 14 residues long. Per germline, CDR1 LNHNV and CDR2 YYDKDF (reference sequence). Trimming removed 6 bases at V and 1 base at J, with 9 bases between. The CDR3 spells CATRRLLNTGELFF. The CDR3 DNA reads as TGTGCCACCAGGAGACTCTTGAACACCGGGGAGCTGTTTTTT.

This rearrangement joins TRBV5-6 to TRBJ2-2; D perhaps matches TRBD2 (6 bases). Trimming took off 3 bases at V and 0 bases at J, with 12 bases between the two ends. CDR1 and CDR2 (germline): SGHDT, YYEEEE. The CDR3 runs 16 residues. The CDR3 loop is CASSYLSGPNTGELFF. CDR3 bases: TGTGCCAGCAGCTACCTTAGCGGTCCGAACACCGGGGAGCTGTTTTTT.

V usage is TRBV7-8 and J usage is TRBJ2-1; tentatively, D is TRBD2 (5 bases). The CDR3 sequence is 14 residues long. The V end lost 1 base, the J end lost 9 bases, and 13 bases lay between the germline ends. Germline CDR1 SGHVS, CDR2 FQNEAQ. The CDR3 region has the DNA TGTGCCAGCAGCTTAGACGAACTAGTTGGTGAGCAGTTCTTC. It translates to CASSLDELVGEQFF. The entire variable domain, with the rest obtained from reference TRBV7-8 and TRBJ2-1, is as follows: GAGVSQSPRYKVAKRGQDVALRCDPISGHVSLFWYQQALGQGPEFLTYFQNEAQLDKSGLPSDRFFAERPEGSVSTLKIQRTQQEDSAVYLCASSLDELVGEQFFGPGTRLTVL.

This chain connects TRBV21-1 to TRBJ1-4; the D call in the table, TRBD1, was not verified against the DNA. TRBV21-1 is termed a pseudogene. The CDR3 extends over 16 amino acids. Here the CDR3 reads CASSKKGQGVNEKLFF. The CDR3 nucleotides are TGTGCCAGCAGCAAAAAAGGGCAGGGGGTAAATGAAAAACTGTTTTTT.

The V and J genes are TRBV7-9 and TRBJ2-7; the D gene is possibly TRBD1 (5 bases). CDR1 SEHNR and CDR2 FQNEAQ come from the germline V gene (reference sequence). V lost 5 bases, J lost 3 bases, and 23 bases lay in between. The CDR3 contains 17 residues. The DNA for the CDR3 is TGTGCCAGCAGCCAAGGGATGGTCGACAGTAGGCACTACGAGCAGTACTTC. Residues: CASSQGMVDSRHYEQYF.

The genes are TRBV7-2 and TRBJ1-5; D may be TRBD1 (5 bases). Looked up from germline, CDR1 is SGHTA and CDR2 is FQGNSA. V lost 1 base, J lost 4 bases, and 8 bases lay in between. The CDR3 totals 14 residues. CDR3 sequence reads: CASSLDPGNQPQHF. CDR3 sequence (DNA): TGTGCCAGCAGCTTAGATCCAGGGAATCAGCCCCAGCATTTT.

This clone was observed once. The chain carries TRBV7-9 and TRBJ2-5; tentatively, D is TRBD2 (6 bases). Trimming pared 6 bases from V and 9 bases from J, leaving 17 bases between. The CDR3 has 13 amino acids. Germline V CDR1 and CDR2: SEHNR, FQNEAQ (reference sequence). The CDR3 sequence is CASSSGLDMPQYF. In DNA form, the CDR3 reads TGTGCCAGCAGTTCGGGACTCGACATGCCCCAGTACTTC.

The chain combines TRBV10-3 with TRBJ2-3; unclear D gene. This CDR3 has 11 amino acids. V was clipped by 4 bases and J by 4 bases, with 3 bases between them. Germline lookup yields CDR1 ENHRY and CDR2 SYGVKD. The DNA of the CDR3 is TGTGCCATCAGTGTAGCAGATACGCAGTATTTT. It translates to CAISVADTQYF.

The gene calls are TRBV6-4 and TRBJ2-3; 8 nucleotides match TRBD1. The germline gives CDR1 MRHNA, CDR2 SNTAGT. J lost 1 base, V lost 4 bases, and 7 bases had no gene match. The CDR3 totals 16 residues. The CDR3 DNA follows: TGTGCCAGCAGTGCGTCCGGGACAGGCCGCACAGATACGCAGTATTTT. Residues: CASSASGTGRTDTQYF.

This chain uses TRBV7-2 with TRBJ1-1, with TRBD1 as a possible D gene (5 bases). Looked up from germline, CDR1 is SGHTA and CDR2 is FQGNSA. The CDR3 runs 14 residues. The germline V and J ends were trimmed by 4 bases and 4 bases, with 13 bases remaining between them. The CDR3 sequence: CASSWGGLVTEAFF. Written as DNA, the CDR3 is TGTGCCAGCAGCTGGGGGGGTCTGGTCACTGAAGCTTTCTTT. The complete variable domain, with remaining parts taken from reference TRBV7-2 and TRBJ1-1, reads GAGVSQSPSNKVTEKGKDVELRCDPISGHTALYWYRQSLGQGLEFLIYFQGNSAPDKSGLPSDRFSAERTGGSVSTLTIQRTQQEDSAVYLCASSWGGLVTEAFFGQGTRLTVV.

This clone was found once. This sequence joins TRBV27 and TRBJ2-1; D possibly corresponds to TRBD2 (6 bases). From germline, CDR1 is MNHEY and CDR2 SMNVEV (reference sequence). Trimming took off 2 bases at V and 4 bases at J, with 12 bases between the two ends. The CDR3 length is 15 residues. The chain's CDR3 is CASSLLGTLYNEQFF. The CDR3 region has the DNA TGTGCCAGCAGTTTACTGGGGACTCTTTACAATGAGCAGTTCTTC.

V gene TRBV7-9 combines with J gene TRBJ2-1; no clear D gene. The CDR3 totals 14 residues. V was trimmed by 0 bases and J by 0 bases, leaving 3 bases between them. Per germline, CDR1 SEHNR and CDR2 FQNEAQ (reference sequence). CDR3 region: CASSLASSYNEQFF. The CDR3 nucleotides read TGTGCCAGCAGCTTAGCGAGCTCCTACAATGAGCAGTTCTTC.

The V gene is TRBV19, the J gene TRBJ2-7, with D possibly matching TRBD1 (6 bases). V dropped 0 bases and J dropped 3 bases, with 9 bases sitting between them. Germline values: CDR1 LNHDA, CDR2 SQIVND (reference sequence). The CDR3 consists of 14 residues. CDR3 amino acids: CASSIDGQFYEQYF. The CDR3 region has the DNA TGTGCCAGTAGTATAGATGGACAGTTCTACGAGCAGTACTTC.

The V gene is TRBV15, the J gene TRBJ2-7, with TRBD2 matching over 8 bases. V shed 3 bases and J 2 bases; nucleotides not matched to a gene: 6. The CDR3 runs to 15 residues. Germline V gives CDR1 LNHNV, CDR2 YYDKDF (reference sequence). CDR3 bases: TGTGCCACCAGCAGCCCGACTAGCGTTCCCTACGAGCAGTACTTC. Protein sequence: CATSSPTSVPYEQYF.

This clone was picked up many times. The V call is TRBV6-5, the J call TRBJ1-2; D is unclear. The CDR3 runs 14 residues. V lost 6 bases and J lost 13, with 24 bases in between. In germline, CDR1 is MNHEY, CDR2 SVGAGI. CDR3 coding DNA: TGTGCCAGCAGCCCAAACGAGGGCGGAGGATTTGGCACCTTC. This encodes CASSPNEGGGFGTF.

This sequence joins TRBV2 and TRBJ1-1, with 7 positions matching TRBD1. This CDR3 region has 13 residues. Trimming cost V 8 bases and J 5 bases; bases outside gene matches: 8. Germline loops: CDR1 SNHLY, CDR2 FYNNEI. CDR3 in amino acids: CASPTPGGTEAFF. The CDR3 DNA is TGTGCCAGCCCGACCCCAGGGGGTACTGAAGCTTTCTTT.